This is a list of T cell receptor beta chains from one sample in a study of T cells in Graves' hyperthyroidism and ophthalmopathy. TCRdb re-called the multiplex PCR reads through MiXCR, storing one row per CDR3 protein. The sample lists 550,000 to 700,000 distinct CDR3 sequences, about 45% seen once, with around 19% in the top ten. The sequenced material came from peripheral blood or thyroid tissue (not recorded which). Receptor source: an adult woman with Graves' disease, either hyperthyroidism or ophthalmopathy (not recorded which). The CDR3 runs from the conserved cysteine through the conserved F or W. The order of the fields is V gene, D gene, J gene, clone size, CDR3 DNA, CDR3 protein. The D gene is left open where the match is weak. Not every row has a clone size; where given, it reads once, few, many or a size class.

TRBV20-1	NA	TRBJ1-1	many	TGCAGTGCTAGAAGGAGAAGCGAGGAAGCTTTCTTT	CSARRRSEEAFF
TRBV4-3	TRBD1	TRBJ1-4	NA	TGCGCCAGCAGCCAGGACGACAGGGAAGGCGAAAAACTGTTTTTT	CASSQDDREGEKLFF
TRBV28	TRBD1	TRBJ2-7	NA	TGTGCCAGTAGCATGACAGGGACAGGACTAAGCTACGAGCAGTACTTC	CASSMTGTGLSYEQYF
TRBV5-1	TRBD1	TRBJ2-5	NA	TGCGCCAGCAGCTTGGGTCAGGGGGCGGTAAAGACCCAGTACTTC	CASSLGQGAVKTQYF
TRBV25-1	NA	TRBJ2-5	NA	TGTGCCAGCTTGGGGATAGCGCCGCAAGAGACCCAGTACTTC	CASLGIAPQETQYF
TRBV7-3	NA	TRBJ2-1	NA	TGTGCCAGCAGCTTACAGGGTGCAGGCTTGAATGAGCAGTTCTTC	CASSLQGAGLNEQFF
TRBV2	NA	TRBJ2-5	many	TGTGCCAGCCGGGTGGGCAGGGTCGTTGAGACCCAGTACTTC	CASRVGRVVETQYF
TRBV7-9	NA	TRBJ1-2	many	TGTGCCAGCAGCTTAGATGGACAGAGATCCTATGGCTACACCTTC	CASSLDGQRSYGYTF
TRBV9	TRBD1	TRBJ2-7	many	TGTGCCAGCAGCGTTACGGGACAGGGAGTCGAGCAGTACTTC	CASSVTGQGVEQYF
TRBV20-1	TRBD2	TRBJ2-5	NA	TGCAGTGCTTTTCAACCGGGACTAGCAGACGAGACCCAGTACTTC	CSAFQPGLADETQYF
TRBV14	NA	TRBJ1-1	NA	TGTGCCAGCAGCCAAAGATGGGGACAGAACACTGAAGCTTTCTTT	CASSQRWGQNTEAFF
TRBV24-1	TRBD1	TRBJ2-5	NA	TGTGCCACCAGTGATTTGCCGGACAGGGGGCGAGAGACCCAGTACTTC	CATSDLPDRGRETQYF
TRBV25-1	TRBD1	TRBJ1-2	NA	TGTGCCAGCAGTGAATGGGGACAGGGGGAGGTTGGCTACACCTTC	CASSEWGQGEVGYTF
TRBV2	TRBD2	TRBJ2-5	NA	TGTGCCAGCAGTGAAGAACGAGCGGGGGAGACCCAGTACTTC	CASSEERAGETQYF
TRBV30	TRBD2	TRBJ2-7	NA	TGTGCCTGGAGTGAGCCACTAGCGGGAGGGCCCTACGAGCAGTACTTC	CAWSEPLAGGPYEQYF
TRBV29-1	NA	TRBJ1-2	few	TGCAGCGTTGAACCGGCAGGAGAAGACTATGGCTACACCTTC	CSVEPAGEDYGYTF
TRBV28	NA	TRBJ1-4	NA	TGTGCCAGCAGTCCGGGCCGGGCCCTTGGGAATGAAAAACTGTTTTTT	CASSPGRALGNEKLFF
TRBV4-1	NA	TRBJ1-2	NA	TGCGCCAGCAGCCAAGCCGGGGACACTGCCAACTATGGCTACACCTTC	CASSQAGDTANYGYTF
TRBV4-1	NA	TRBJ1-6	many	TGCGCCAGCAGCCAAAGGGAACGCGAATCACCCCTCCACTTT	CASSQRERESPLHF
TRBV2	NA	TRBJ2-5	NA	TGTGCCAGTCGATGGGGGGTCAGGGAGACCCAGTACTTC	CASRWGVRETQYF
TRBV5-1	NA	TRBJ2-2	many	TGCGCCAGCAGCCTGCGGGCCCGGTACACCGGGGAGCTGTTTTTT	CASSLRARYTGELFF
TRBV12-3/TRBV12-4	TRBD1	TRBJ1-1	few	TGTGCCAGCAGTCCGGACAGGGTATCAGCTTTCTTT	CASSPDRVSAFF
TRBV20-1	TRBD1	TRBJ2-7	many	TGCAGTGCTTCGGGACAGGAGAACTACGAGCAGTACTTC	CSASGQENYEQYF
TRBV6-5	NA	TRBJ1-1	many	TGTGCCAGCAGTTACTCGGACACTGAAGCTTTCTTT	CASSYSDTEAFF
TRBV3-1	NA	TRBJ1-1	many	TGTGCCAGCAGCCAAGATCCGAGAGGACCTGAAGCTTTCTTT	CASSQDPRGPEAFF
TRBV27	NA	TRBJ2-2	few	TGTGCCAGCAGTGTGCTGGGGGCGAACACCGGGGAGCTGTTTTTT	CASSVLGANTGELFF
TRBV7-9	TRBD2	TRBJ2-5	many	TGTGCCAGCAGCTCAAGATACATGGGACTAGCGGGAGGAGAGACCCAGTACTTC	CASSSRYMGLAGGETQYF
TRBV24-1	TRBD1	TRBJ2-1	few	TGTGCCACCAGTGACAGGGGGCATCCCTACAATGAGCAGTTCTTC	CATSDRGHPYNEQFF
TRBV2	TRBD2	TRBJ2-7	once	TGTGCCAGCAAGGTCAGGGTGACTAGCGGCTACGAGCAGTACTTC	CASKVRVTSGYEQYF
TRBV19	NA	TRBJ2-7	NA	TGTGCCAGTAGTATAGGAGCGGAACAGTACTTC	CASSIGAEQYF
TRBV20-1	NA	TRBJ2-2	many	TGCAGTGCTAGAATGCGCGGGGAGCTGTTTTTT	CSARMRGELFF